Listed here are 5 T cell receptor beta chains from one sample, sequenced in a study of T cells expressing NK-cell markers (dated by TCRdb to 2020 to 2021). Libraries were built with 5' RACE. Reads for this sample came from an Illumina HiSeq 2000. TCRdb reprocessed the reads into one record per CDR3 protein sequence, lacking DNA. The sample table includes 400,000 or so distinct CDR3 sequences. Of the sample, approximately 11% is held by the ten largest clones. Sequenced sample: blood T cells: a sorted CD56 or NKG2C T cell subset, CD4+ or CD8+ T cells, or bulk PBMC T cells (not recorded which). The source is a woman aged 45-65 years in good health. Donor details come from another sample of the same person, matched by shared clones.

The J gene is TRBJ2-5, the V gene TRBV10-2; the D gene TCRdb calls, TRBD2, cannot be checked with no DNA. Germline CDR1 is WSHSY and CDR2 is SAAADI. CDR3 length: 13 residues. CDR3: CASLPGLQETQYF.

This rearrangement joins TRBV7-8 to TRBJ1-1; the D gene TCRdb calls, TRBD1, cannot be checked with no DNA. This CDR3 is built from 15 residues. Per germline, CDR1 SGHVS and CDR2 FQNEAQ. Here the CDR3 reads CASQGRVYEVTEAFF. Full variable domain (rest looked up from reference TRBV7-8 and TRBJ1-1): GAGVSQSPRYKVAKRGQDVALRCDPISGHVSLFWYQQALGQGPEFLTYFQNEAQLDKSGLPSDRFFAERPEGSVSTLKIQRTQQEDSAVYLCASQGRVYEVTEAFFGQGTRLTVV.

The chain has TRBV5-1 and TRBJ2-1. CDR3 length: 13 residues. Per the germline V gene, CDR1 is SGHRS and CDR2 is YFSETQ. The CDR3 region is CASSLVSENEQFF.

The chain has TRBV7-6 and TRBJ2-5; TCRdb calls TRBD1, which cannot be checked without DNA. The CDR3 is made up of 14 amino acids. The germline V gene encodes CDR1 SGHVS and CDR2 FNYEAQ. CDR3 sequence reads: CASSLEGGEKTQYF.

This chain uses TRBV11-2 with TRBJ2-1; TCRdb outputs TRBD2, but without DNA this stays unchecked. The germline V gene encodes CDR1 SGHAT and CDR2 FQNNGV. This CDR3 has 16 residues. The CDR3 sequence: CASSFLAGSTYNEQFF.